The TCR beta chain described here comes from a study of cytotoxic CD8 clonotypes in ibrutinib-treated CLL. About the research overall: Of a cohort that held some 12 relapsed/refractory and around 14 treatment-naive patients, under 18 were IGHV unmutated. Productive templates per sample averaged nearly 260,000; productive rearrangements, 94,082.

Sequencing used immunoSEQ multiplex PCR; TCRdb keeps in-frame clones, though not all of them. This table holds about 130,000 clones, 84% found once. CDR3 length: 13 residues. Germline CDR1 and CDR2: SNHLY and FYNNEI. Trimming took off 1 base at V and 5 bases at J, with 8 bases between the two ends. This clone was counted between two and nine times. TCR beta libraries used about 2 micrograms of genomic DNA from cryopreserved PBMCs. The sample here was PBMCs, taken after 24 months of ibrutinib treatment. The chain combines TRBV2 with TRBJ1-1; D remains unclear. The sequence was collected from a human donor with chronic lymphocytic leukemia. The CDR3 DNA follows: TGTGCCAGCAGTGAAGGCGTCGGAACTGAAGCTTTCTTT. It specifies CASSEGVGTEAFF.